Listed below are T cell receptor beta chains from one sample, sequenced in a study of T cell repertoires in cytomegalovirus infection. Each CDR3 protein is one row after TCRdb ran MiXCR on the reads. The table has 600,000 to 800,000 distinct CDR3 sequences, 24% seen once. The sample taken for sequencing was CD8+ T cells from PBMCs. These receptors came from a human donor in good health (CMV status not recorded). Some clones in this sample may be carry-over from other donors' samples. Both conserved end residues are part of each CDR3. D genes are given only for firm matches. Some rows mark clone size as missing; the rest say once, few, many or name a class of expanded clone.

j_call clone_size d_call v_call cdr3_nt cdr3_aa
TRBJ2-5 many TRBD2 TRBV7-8 TGTGCCAGCAGTCCCGGGACTAGAGGCGAGACCCAGTACTTC CASSPGTRGETQYF
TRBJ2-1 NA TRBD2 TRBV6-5 TGTGCCAGCAGTTACTCGCTAGCGGGGGCGGAGGGGGATGAGCAGTTCTTC CASSYSLAGAEGDEQFF
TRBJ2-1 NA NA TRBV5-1 TGCGCCAGCAGCTTCCGGGACGTATACAATGAGCAGTTCTTC CASSFRDVYNEQFF
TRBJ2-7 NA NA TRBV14 TGTGCCAGCAGCCAAGGCCGGGGTCCGGGCTACGAGCAGTACTTC CASSQGRGPGYEQYF
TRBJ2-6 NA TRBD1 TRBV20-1 TGCAGTGCTAGACTGTTGGGACAGCCCTCTGGGGCCAACGTCCTGACTTTC CSARLLGQPSGANVLTF
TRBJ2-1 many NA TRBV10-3 TGTGCCATCAGTGAGTCCATAGGGGAGGGGGCCAATGAGCAGTTCTTC CAISESIGEGANEQFF
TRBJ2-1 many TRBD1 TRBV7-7 TGTGCTAGCAGCACCGGGACAGTGCCCCTCAATGAGCAGTTCTTC CASSTGTVPLNEQFF
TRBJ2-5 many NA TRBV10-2 TGCGCCAGCAGTGAGGGAAGCCAAGAGACCCAGTACTTC CASSEGSQETQYF
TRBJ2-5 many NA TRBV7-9 TGTGCCAGCAGCTTGGAGACAACTCAAGAGACCCAGTACTTC CASSLETTQETQYF
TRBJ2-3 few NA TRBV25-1 TGTGCCAGCAGTGAGCAAGATATAAGCGGATCAGATACGCAGTATTTT CASSEQDISGSDTQYF
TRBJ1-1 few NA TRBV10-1 TGCGCCAGCAGTCCGGTCCTCGTGAACACTGAAGCTTTCTTT CASSPVLVNTEAFF
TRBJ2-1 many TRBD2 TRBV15 TGTGCCACCAGCAGATCCCGACTAGCGGGGGCCTTTAACAATGAGCAGTTCTTC CATSRSRLAGAFNNEQFF
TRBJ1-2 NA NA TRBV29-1 TGCAGCGTTCGTGGGACGAAACTCAGCGGGGATGGCTACACCTTC CSVRGTKLSGDGYTF
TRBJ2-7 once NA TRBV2 TGTGCCAGCACCTTGAGGTCCCCCCCCTCCTACGAGCAGTACTTC CASTLRSPPSYEQYF
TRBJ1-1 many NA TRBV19 TGTGCCAGTAGTGCCGGGATCACTGAAGCTTTCTTT CASSAGITEAFF
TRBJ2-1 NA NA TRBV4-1 TGCGCCAGCAGCCAAGACGAATACAATGAGCAGTTCTTC CASSQDEYNEQFF
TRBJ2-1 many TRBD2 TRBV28 TGTGCCAGCGAAGCCTTTAGCGGGGGGGGAGGAGAGCAGTTCTTC CASEAFSGGGGEQFF
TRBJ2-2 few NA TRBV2 TGTGCCAACGCAGGGTTCACCGGGGAGCTGTTTTTT CANAGFTGELFF
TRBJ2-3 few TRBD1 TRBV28 TGTGCCAGCCGACAGGGCCTCCTTGATTATACGCAGTATTTT CASRQGLLDYTQYF
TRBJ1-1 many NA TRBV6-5 TGTGCCAGCAGTTATATAAGCGAGAAGAACACTGAAGCTTTCTTT CASSYISEKNTEAFF
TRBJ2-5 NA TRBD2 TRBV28 TGTGCCAGCAGCAGGGAGGGGACCCAGTACTTC CASSREGTQYF
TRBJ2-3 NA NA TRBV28 TGTGCCAGCAGCCCCGCATTTCCGCAGTATTTT CASSPAFPQYF
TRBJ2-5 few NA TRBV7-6 TGTGCCAGCAGCTCCAGGGTGGGGCGGCAAGAGACCCAGTACTTC CASSSRVGRQETQYF
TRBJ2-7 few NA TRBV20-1 TGCAGTGCTAGAGATGTGGACCATCAGTACGAGCAGTACTTC CSARDVDHQYEQYF
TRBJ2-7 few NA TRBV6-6 TGTGCCAGCAGCCCCTACGACAGAAGCTCCTACGAGCAGTACTTC CASSPYDRSSYEQYF
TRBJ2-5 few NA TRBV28 TGTGCCAGCAGCCGCCTGGCGTCCGTCGGGGAGACCCAGTACTTC CASSRLASVGETQYF
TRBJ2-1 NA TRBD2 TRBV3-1 TGTGCCAGCAGCCAATCACTAGCGGGGGGCGATGAGCAGTTCTTC CASSQSLAGGDEQFF
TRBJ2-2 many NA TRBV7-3 TGTGCCAGCAGCGCAGCCCGGGGGGCGGGGGAGCTGTTTTTT CASSAARGAGELFF
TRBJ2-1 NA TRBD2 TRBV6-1 TGTGCCAGCGTGACTAGCGAGCAACATAATGAGCAGTTCTTC CASVTSEQHNEQFF
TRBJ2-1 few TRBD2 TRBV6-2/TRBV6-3 TGTGCCAGCAGGGCCCCGAGCGGGGGGGGCAATGAGCAGTTCTTC CASRAPSGGGNEQFF
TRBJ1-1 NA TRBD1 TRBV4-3 TGCGCCAGCAGCCAGGGGACAGGGAGCAACACTGAAGCTTTCTTT CASSQGTGSNTEAFF
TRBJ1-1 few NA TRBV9 TGTGCCAGCAGCGTCGGGGCATGGACTGAAGCTTTCTTT CASSVGAWTEAFF
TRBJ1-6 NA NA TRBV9 TGTGCCAGCAGCGTAGGAGGCCCCCATAATTCACCCCTCCACTTT CASSVGGPHNSPLHF
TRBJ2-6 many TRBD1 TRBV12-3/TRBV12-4 TGTGCCAGCAGGGAAGGGGGCGCCGGGGCCAACGTCCTGACTTTC CASREGGAGANVLTF
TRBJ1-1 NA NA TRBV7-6 TGTGCCAGCAGCTTCATGGGTTATGGCACTGAAGCTTTCTTT CASSFMGYGTEAFF
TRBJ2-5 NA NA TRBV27 TGTGCCAGCAGCTGGGACGGCCAAGAGACCCAGTACTTC CASSWDGQETQYF
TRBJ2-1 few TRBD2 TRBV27 TGTGCCAGCAGCCCTCGTGGCGGGGGAAGGGATGAGCAGTTCTTC CASSPRGGGRDEQFF
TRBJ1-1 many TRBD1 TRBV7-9 TGTGCCAGCAGCCCGACAGGGCGTGAAGCTTTCTTT CASSPTGREAFF
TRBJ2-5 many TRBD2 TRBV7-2 TGTGCCACCGGGGGGGCCGGAGAAGAGACCCAGTACTTC CATGGAGEETQYF
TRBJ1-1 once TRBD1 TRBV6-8 TGTGCCAGCAGTTACTCCCAGGGGGCCATGAACACTGTAGCTTTCTTT CASSYSQGAMNTVAFF
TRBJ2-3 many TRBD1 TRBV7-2 TGTGCCAGCAGCCAGGGGACAGGGTTGGATACGCAGTATTTT CASSQGTGLDTQYF
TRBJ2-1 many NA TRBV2 TGTGCCAGCAGTGGAGGACAGAGAAAAATCTCCTACAATGAGCAGTTCTTC CASSGGQRKISYNEQFF
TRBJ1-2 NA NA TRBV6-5 TGTGCCAGCAAGAATGGGGGCTACACCTTC CASKNGGYTF